This T cell receptor (beta chain) was recorded in a study of blood T cell repertoires in COVID-19. In the original analysis: Cell counts per sample came from amplifying reference gene primers. Some clones are missing from TCRdb's copy, which holds only in-frame ones; the method was immunoSEQ multiplex PCR. V, J and clone size were drawn from that table, and D and trimming were deduced from the DNA. The sample comprises roughly 150,000 clones, around 83% of which are singletons, and 15% to 20% rests with the top ten. V lost 1 base to trimming and J lost 11 bases, with 9 bases between them. The CDR3 extends over 13 amino acids. This clone was counted a few times.

This TCR derives from a woman between 65 and 79 years old who had recovered from COVID-19. The sequencing input was peripheral blood. This chain links TRBV12-3 or TRBV12-4 with TRBJ1-6; D call uncertain. The chain's CDR3 is CASSLGSWAPLHF. CDR3 sequence (DNA): TGTGCCAGCAGTTTAGGGAGTTGGGCACCCCTCCACTTT.